This T cell receptor (beta chain) was obtained from a study of shared clonotypes between healthy human individuals. Study results and caveats: Sampling used blood alone; tissue repertoires probably differ. What naive subsets generally showed was a larger estimated richness than memory subsets showed.

The CDR3 has 14 residues. V was cut by 3 bases and J by 3 bases, with 12 bases left in between. Germline lookup yields CDR1 SGHKS and CDR2 YYEKEE (reference sequence). As concerns this clone: Its antigen is still unknown.

The study ran the assay at deep level. Approximately 30,000 T cell genomes (approximately 0.2 ug DNA) went into each sorted-subset replicate. Assay: immunoSEQ multiplex PCR; the TCRdb copy retains only in-frame clones and omits some. The repertoire holds hundreds of thousands of clones, with about 90% as singletons. Terminally differentiated effector memory CD45RA+ cells were excluded from the naive CD8 cells, which were CD45RO-negative and positively selected for CCR7. The chain carries TRBV5-5 and TRBJ1-2; perhaps TRBD1 as D (5 bases). This TCR derives from a man younger than 45 in good health. Sequenced input: naive CD8+ T cells sorted from blood. CDR3 protein: CASSWGDGDYGYTF. The CDR3 region has the DNA TGTGCCAGCAGCTGGGGGGACGGCGACTATGGCTACACCTTC.